This TCR beta chain was sequenced for a study of OX40 agonist ivuxolimab in advanced cancers. V lost 1 base to trimming and J lost 3 bases, with 11 bases between them. CDR1 is SGHDT, CDR2 YYEEEE, per germline. The CDR3 is made up of 14 amino acids. The protocol was immunoSEQ multiplex PCR, while the TCRdb copy is restricted to in-frame clones and leaves out a portion. The table lists under 45,000 clones, 78% of them singletons, with about 13% in the top ten. Study-wide points: Among patients with partial responses at 0.1-3.0 mg/kg, clonal expansion was among the lowest.

Remarks on this clone: Antigen: not known.

The chain joins TRBV5-6 to TRBJ2-7; D call uncertain. The clonotype was recovered from an adult with an advanced solid tumor such as melanoma, head and neck, liver or kidney cancer. The source was CD4+ or CD8+ T cells sorted from blood, collected in a trial of the OX40 agonist ivuxolimab. As DNA, the CDR3 is TGTGCCAGCAGCTTGCTCGCGGTGGACTACGAGCAGTACTTC. Translated: CASSLLAVDYEQYF.